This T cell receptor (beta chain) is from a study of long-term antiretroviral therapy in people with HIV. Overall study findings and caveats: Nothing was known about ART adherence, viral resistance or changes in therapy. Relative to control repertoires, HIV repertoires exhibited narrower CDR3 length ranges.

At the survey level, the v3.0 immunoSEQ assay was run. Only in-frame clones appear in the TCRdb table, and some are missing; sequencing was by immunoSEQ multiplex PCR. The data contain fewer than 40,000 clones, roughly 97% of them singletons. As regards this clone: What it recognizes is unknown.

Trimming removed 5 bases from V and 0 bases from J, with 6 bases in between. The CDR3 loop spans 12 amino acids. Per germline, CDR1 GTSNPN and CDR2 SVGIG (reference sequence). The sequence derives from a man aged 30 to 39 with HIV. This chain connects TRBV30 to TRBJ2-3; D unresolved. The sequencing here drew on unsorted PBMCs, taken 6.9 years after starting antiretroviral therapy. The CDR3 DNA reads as TGTGCCTGGCGGTTTAGCACAGATACGCAGTATTTT. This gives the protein CAWRFSTDTQYF.